The 21 T cell receptor beta chains in this list originate from one sample, sequenced in a study of blood T cell repertoires in COVID-19. Profiled with immunoSEQ multiplex PCR; TCRdb holds only in-frame clones, not every one. The table lists about 70,000 clones, approximately 84% of them singletons. The sequencing input was peripheral blood. The receptors stem from a human donor in a cohort sampled during active COVID-19.

The chain combines TRBV7-9 with TRBJ2-7; TRBD1 matches 7 bases. The V gene's germline CDR1 is SEHNR and CDR2 FQNEAQ (reference sequence). This CDR3 spans 14 amino acids. V shed 5 bases, J shed 4 bases, and the junction held 8 bases outside the gene matches. CDR3 nucleotides: TGTGCCAGCAGCAGACCCGGGACAGTATACGAGCAGTACTTC. Its protein is CASSRPGTVYEQYF.

The gene calls are TRBV7-2 and TRBJ2-5; TRBD2 aligns across 7 bases. Germline V gene lookup returns CDR1 SGHTA and CDR2 FQGNSA. The CDR3 has 15 amino acids. Trimming cost V 4 bases and J 7 bases; bases outside gene matches: 12. This chain's CDR3 is CASSSGTIEQGTQYF. CDR3 nucleotide sequence: TGTGCCAGCAGCTCCGGGACTATTGAGCAGGGGACCCAGTACTTC.

The rearrangement joins TRBV6-1 to TRBJ2-5; tentative D call: TRBD2 (6 bases). Looked up from germline, CDR1 is MNHNS and CDR2 is SASEGT. CDR3 size: 14 residues. V was pared by 1 base and J by 5 bases, with 11 bases between. CDR3 bases: TGTGCCAGCAGTGAAGGTGGGGGGTTCGAGACCCAGTACTTC. Translation gives CASSEGGGFETQYF.

The CDR3 coding sequence is TGTGCCAGCAGTTTTCGAGGGCGGAGCTCCTACGAGCAGTACTTC. It codes for CASSFRGRSSYEQYF. This rearrangement joins TRBV6-5 to TRBJ2-7; the D gene is possibly TRBD2 (5 bases). CDR1 MNHEY and CDR2 SVGAGI come from the germline V gene. This CDR3 region has 15 residues. Trimming took off 4 bases at V and 0 bases at J, with 13 bases between the two ends.

The table lists this clone with a count of one. The CDR3 protein is CASSAGRNGYTF. CDR3 DNA sequence: TGTGCCAGCTCAGCAGGGAGGAATGGCTACACCTTC. The gene calls are TRBV18 and TRBJ1-2; D perhaps matches TRBD1 (5 bases). Per germline, CDR1 KGHSH and CDR2 LQKENI. The length of the CDR3 is 12 residues. V dropped 5 bases and J dropped 6 bases, with 10 bases sitting between them.

This sequence joins TRBV7-9 and TRBJ2-6; tentative D call: TRBD1 (5 bases). This CDR3 is built from 15 residues. The V gene lost 5 bases and the J gene lost 0 bases, with 8 bases spanning the gap. Germline lookup yields CDR1 SEHNR and CDR2 FQNEAQ (reference sequence). The CDR3 here is CASSPTASGANVLTF. The CDR3, as DNA: TGTGCCAGCAGCCCGACAGCCTCTGGGGCCAACGTCCTGACTTTC.

V usage is TRBV11-2 and J usage is TRBJ2-3; 8 bases agree with TRBD2. The germline CDR1 and CDR2 sequences are SGHAT and FQNNGV. The junction had 5 bases not matched to a gene; V was cut back by 2 bases and J by 1 base. The CDR3 length is 16 residues. The CDR3 sequence is CASSLYGGAGTDTQYF. For the CDR3, the DNA is TGTGCCAGCAGCTTATACGGGGGGGCCGGCACAGATACGCAGTATTTT.

The chain recombines TRBV6-4 with TRBJ2-1; 7 bases match TRBD2. The CDR3 is 13 residues long. Germline loops: CDR1 MRHNA, CDR2 SNTAGT. V shed 4 bases, J shed 12 bases, and the junction held 9 bases outside the gene matches. The CDR3 bases are TGTGCCAGCAGTGCCGGTGGGGGGGTGAGGCAGTTCTTC. Its protein is CASSAGGGVRQFF.

A single count supports this clone. The genes are TRBV4-2 and TRBJ2-1, with 10 bases matching TRBD1. Looked up from germline, CDR1 is LGHNA and CDR2 is YNFKEQ. With V trimmed by 0 bases and J by 7 bases, 12 bases remained unmatched. The CDR3 is 18 amino acids. CDR3 region: CASSQDGHTGTGENEQFF. The CDR3 nucleotides read TGTGCCAGCAGCCAAGATGGCCATACCGGGACAGGGGAAAATGAGCAGTTCTTC.

This chain connects TRBV5-4 to TRBJ2-7, with 7 bases lining up with TRBD1. The ends lost 1 base at V and 4 bases at J; junction bases unmatched: 8. CDR1 is SGHNT, CDR2 YYREEE, per germline (reference sequence). There are 15 residues in the CDR3. The CDR3 sequence is CASSLPAKTGYEQYF. CDR3 nucleotides: TGTGCCAGCAGCTTGCCCGCCAAGACAGGGTACGAGCAGTACTTC.

The rearrangement joins TRBV10-3 to TRBJ1-2; tentative D call: TRBD1 (5 bases). This CDR3 is built from 14 residues. Germline V gene data show CDR1 as ENHRY and CDR2 as SYGVKD. The V and J ends lost 4 bases and 4 bases respectively, with 13 bases between them. The CDR3 reads CAISGGRSRYGYTF. The DNA for the CDR3 is TGTGCCATCAGTGGGGGCAGATCCCGCTATGGCTACACCTTC.

The sample holds one count of this clone. J is TRBJ2-2 and V is TRBV19, with D maybe TRBD2 (5 bases). Per germline, CDR1 LNHDA and CDR2 SQIVND (reference sequence). This CDR3 has 15 amino acids. The V and J ends lost 3 bases and 6 bases respectively, with 14 bases between them. CDR3 bases: TGTGCCAGTAGTATCGGACTCGCCGGGGCCGGGGAGCTGTTTTTT. Translating it yields CASSIGLAGAGELFF.

The chain joins TRBV6-2 or TRBV6-3 to TRBJ1-5, with D uncertain. The CDR3 extends over 14 amino acids. Trimming pared 3 bases from V and 4 bases from J, leaving 10 bases between. From germline, CDR1 is MNHEY and CDR2 SVGEGT. The CDR3 here is CASSYQLPNQPQHF. For the CDR3, the DNA is TGTGCCAGCAGTTATCAACTGCCAAATCAGCCCCAGCATTTT.

The genes are TRBV7-9 and TRBJ1-5; D remains ambiguous. The CDR3 is made up of 12 amino acids. Germline V gives CDR1 SEHNR, CDR2 FQNEAQ (reference sequence). V was clipped by 2 bases and J by 7 bases, with 6 bases between them. DNA for the CDR3: TGTGCCAGCAGCTTATTAGAACAGCCCCAGCATTTT. It is translated as CASSLLEQPQHF. Full variable domain (outside the CDR3, taken from reference TRBV7-9 and TRBJ1-5): DTGVSQNPRHKITKRGQNVTFRCDPISEHNRLYWYRQTLGQGPEFLTYFQNEAQLEKSRLLSDRFSAERPKGSFSTLEIQRTEQGDSAMYLCASSLLEQPQHFGDGTRLSIL.

The chain uses TRBV29-1 and TRBJ1-2, with D possibly being TRBD1 (5 bases). Germline lookup yields CDR1 SQVTM and CDR2 ANQGSEA. The CDR3 runs 13 residues. V was clipped by 2 bases and J by 6 bases, with 13 bases between them. CDR3 region: CSVELAGMNGYTF. CDR3 DNA sequence: TGCAGCGTTGAATTGGCAGGGATGAATGGCTACACCTTC.

This sequence joins TRBV21-1 and TRBJ2-5; the table's D call, TRBD2, has no DNA check behind it. TRBV21-1 is a known pseudogene. The CDR3 is 13 residues long. CDR3 bases: TGTGCCAGCAGCAAGGGGTCGGGGGAGACCCAGTACTTC. This translates into CASSKGSGETQYF.

This rearrangement joins TRBV15 to TRBJ2-5; 7 bases fit TRBD1. V was clipped by 0 bases and J by 13 bases; unmatched bases: 8. Looked up from germline, CDR1 is LNHNV and CDR2 is YYDKDF (reference sequence). The CDR3 length is 13 residues. DNA of the CDR3: TGTGCCACCAGCAGAGATCACGAGGCAGGGGGGTACTTC. Translating gives CATSRDHEAGGYF.

The rearrangement uses TRBV4-1 and TRBJ1-2; TRBD1 matches at 8 bases. The germline CDR1 and CDR2 sequences are MGHRA and YSYEKL. Germline trimming cut 1 base from V and 6 bases from J; bases unmatched to any gene: 10. This CDR3 contains 16 residues. CDR3 region: CASSQVLRGPWDGYTF. The CDR3 nucleotides read TGCGCCAGCAGCCAAGTTCTCAGGGGGCCTTGGGATGGCTACACCTTC.

The genes are TRBV5-1 and TRBJ1-2; TRBD1 agrees at 9 bases. Germline CDR1 is SGHRS and CDR2 is YFSETQ. The V gene end was trimmed by 0 bases and the J gene end by 4 bases; junction bases not matched to a gene: 4. This CDR3 has 15 residues. For the CDR3, the DNA is TGCGCCAGCAGCTTGGGTGGGGACAGGGCCTATGGCTACACCTTC. This codes for CASSLGGDRAYGYTF. Complete variable domain (other parts from reference TRBV5-1 and TRBJ1-2): KAGVTQTPRYLIKTRGQQVTLSCSPISGHRSVSWYQQTPGQGLQFLFEYFSETQRNKGNFPGRFSGRQFSNSRSEMNVSTLELGDSALYLCASSLGGDRAYGYTFGSGTRLTVV.

The genes are TRBV6-4 and TRBJ2-1; 10 positions agree with TRBD2. This CDR3 is 16 amino acids long. CDR1 is MRHNA and CDR2 is SNTAGT in the germline V gene. The J segment lost 2 bases and the V segment lost 5 bases, leaving 6 bases of the junction unmatched. The CDR3 region has the DNA TGTGCCAGCAGTATCAGCGGGGGGGACCCCTACAATGAGCAGTTCTTC. Translated, it gives CASSISGGDPYNEQFF.

Here the CDR3 reads CASSLGNTRQASSYEQYF. The DNA for the CDR3 is TGCGCCAGCAGCTTGGGGAACACCCGGCAGGCGAGCTCCTACGAGCAGTACTTC. The chain links TRBV5-1 to TRBJ2-7; D unresolved. Trimming took 0 bases from V and 0 from J, leaving 19 bases between them. This CDR3 is 18 amino acids long. CDR1 and CDR2 (germline): SGHRS, YFSETQ.